This T cell receptor (beta chain) was found in a study of control samples from healthy donors and cancer patients. Germline CDR1 reads SGDLS; CDR2 reads YYNGEE. The ends were cut back, 0 bases at V and 0 bases at J, with 12 bases in the middle. The CDR3 consists of 16 residues. This clone was detected once. TCRdb's copy holds only in-frame clones and misses some; the assay was immunoSEQ multiplex PCR. The sample lists around 120,000 clones; more than 75% were seen once. The specimen sequenced was blood. The chain has TRBV9 and TRBJ1-1; tentative D call: TRBD1 (5 bases). This receptor was taken from a man aged 40-50 years in good health. The CDR3 is CASSVGVGTMNTEAFF. Written as DNA, the CDR3 is TGTGCCAGCAGCGTAGGGGTCGGGACGATGAACACTGAAGCTTTCTTT.